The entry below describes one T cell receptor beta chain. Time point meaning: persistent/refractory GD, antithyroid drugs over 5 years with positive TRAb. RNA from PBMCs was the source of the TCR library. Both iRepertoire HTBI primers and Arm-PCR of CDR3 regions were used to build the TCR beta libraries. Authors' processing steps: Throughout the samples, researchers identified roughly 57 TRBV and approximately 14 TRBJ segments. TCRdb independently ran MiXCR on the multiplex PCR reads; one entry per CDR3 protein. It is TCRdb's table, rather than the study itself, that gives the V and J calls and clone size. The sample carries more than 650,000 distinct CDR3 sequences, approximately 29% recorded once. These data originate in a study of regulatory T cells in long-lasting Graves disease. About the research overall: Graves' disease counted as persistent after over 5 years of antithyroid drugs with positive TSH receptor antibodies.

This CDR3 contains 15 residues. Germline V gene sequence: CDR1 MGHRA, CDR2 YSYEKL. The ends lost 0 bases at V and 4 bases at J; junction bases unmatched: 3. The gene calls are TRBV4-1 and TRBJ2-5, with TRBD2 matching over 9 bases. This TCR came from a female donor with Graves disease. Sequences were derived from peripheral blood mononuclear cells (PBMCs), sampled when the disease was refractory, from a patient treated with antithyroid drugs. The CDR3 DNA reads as TGCGCCAGCAGCCAAGATCGACTAGCGGTAGAGACCCAGTACTTC. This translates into CASSQDRLAVETQYF.